These 3 T cell receptor beta chains originate from one sample sequenced in a study of T cell changes during pregnancy in multiple sclerosis. Assay used: immunoSEQ multiplex PCR; TCRdb lists only in-frame clones, some missing. The sample lists tens of thousands of clones, around 90% occurring once. Sample: CD4+ T cells from peripheral blood mononuclear cells, taken in the first trimester of pregnancy. The receptors originated from a female donor with multiple sclerosis, enrolled in a pregnancy study.

This clone was counted a single time. CDR3 coding DNA: TGTGCCAGCAGTTTCGGACTAGCAGGGAACACCGGGGAGCTGTTTTTT. Translating it yields CASSFGLAGNTGELFF. The rearrangement joins TRBV6-5 to TRBJ2-2; TRBD2 agrees at 8 bases. There are 16 residues in the CDR3. CDR1 MNHEY and CDR2 SVGAGI come from the germline V gene. The junction had 5 bases not matched to a gene; V was cut back by 4 bases and J by 1 base.

J is TRBJ1-1 and V is TRBV19; D possibly corresponds to TRBD1 (6 bases). Deletions cut 5 bases from V and 6 bases from J, with 13 bases between. This CDR3 contains 13 residues. Germline assignment: CDR1 LNHDA and CDR2 SQIVND (reference sequence). The CDR3 bases are TGTGCCAGTAGTGGTTGGGGGGGGCCTGAAGCTTTCTTT. The encoded protein is CASSGWGGPEAFF.

This clone occurred once. V and J are TRBV11-2 and TRBJ1-1, with D possibly matching TRBD1 (5 bases). V was cut by 5 bases and J by 5 bases, with 18 bases left in between. Germline V gene sequence: CDR1 SGHAT, CDR2 FQNNGV. The CDR3 is 15 residues long. CDR3 residues: CASSNGRSGVTEAFF. CDR3 coding DNA: TGTGCCAGCAGCAACGGACGGTCGGGGGTAACTGAAGCTTTCTTT.